This T cell receptor beta chain originates from a study of blood T cells in healthy people across ages. Study-level findings and limits: The long-lived group displayed more naive CD4+ cells, plus higher diversity, than the aged donors did. The unsorted PBMCs prevented any conclusive comparison of naive versus antigen-experienced cells.

Sample-barcoded 5' priming and a J-beta primer mix drove a second PCR of roughly 6 to 12 cycles. TCRdb ran MiXCR on the 5' RACE reads and lists one entry per CDR3 protein. The sample contains roughly 1.5 million distinct CDR3 sequences, 42% of which appear only once. Donation came from healthy Caucasian individuals in Russia who were aged about 6 to 100. Peripheral blood was drawn, approximately 9.5 milliliters per donor. Turning to this clonotype: Its antigen is unidentified.

Sequencing was performed on blood. The source is a woman in her late teens or twenties in good health.

The CDR3 coding sequence is TGTGCCAGCAGCACCGGGACCATACTTGGCTACACCTTC. Translated, it gives CASSTGTILGYTF. The V call is TRBV7-9, the J call TRBJ1-2; tentatively, D is TRBD1 (5 bases). Trimming cost V 5 bases and J 7 bases, with 14 bases left between them. The CDR3 is made up of 13 amino acids. Germline V gene lookup returns CDR1 SEHNR and CDR2 FQNEAQ (reference sequence). Together with reference TRBV7-9 and TRBJ1-2, the CDR3 gives the full variable domain: DTGVSQNPRHKITKRGQNVTFRCDPISEHNRLYWYRQTLGQGPEFLTYFQNEAQLEKSRLLSDRFSAERPKGSFSTLEIQRTEQGDSAMYLCASSTGTILGYTFGSGTRLTVV.